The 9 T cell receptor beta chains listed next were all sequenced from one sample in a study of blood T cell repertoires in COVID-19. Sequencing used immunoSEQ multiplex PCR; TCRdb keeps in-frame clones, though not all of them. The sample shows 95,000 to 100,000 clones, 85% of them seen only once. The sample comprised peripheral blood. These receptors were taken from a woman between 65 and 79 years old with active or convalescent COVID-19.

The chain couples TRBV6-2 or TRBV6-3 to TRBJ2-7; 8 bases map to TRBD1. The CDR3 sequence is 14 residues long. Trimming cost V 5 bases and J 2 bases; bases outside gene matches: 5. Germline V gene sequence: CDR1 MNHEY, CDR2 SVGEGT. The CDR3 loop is CASSPSGGPYEQYF. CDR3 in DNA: TGTGCCAGCAGTCCCTCAGGGGGCCCCTACGAGCAGTACTTC.

The CDR3: CASSISWAGAGNEQFF. CDR3 in DNA: TGTGCCAGTAGTATCTCATGGGCGGGAGCGGGCAATGAGCAGTTCTTC. The V gene is TRBV19, the J gene TRBJ2-1, with TRBD2 matching 7 bases. Germline V gene sequence: CDR1 LNHDA, CDR2 SQIVND (reference sequence). The length of the CDR3 is 16 residues. V lost 3 bases to trimming and J lost 6 bases; unmatched junction nucleotides: 11.

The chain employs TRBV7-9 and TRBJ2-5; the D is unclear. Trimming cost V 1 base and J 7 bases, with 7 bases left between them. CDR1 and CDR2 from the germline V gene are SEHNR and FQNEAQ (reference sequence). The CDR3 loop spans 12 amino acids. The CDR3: CASSLGLGTQYF. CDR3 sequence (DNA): TGTGCCAGCAGCTTAGGTCTAGGGACCCAGTACTTC.

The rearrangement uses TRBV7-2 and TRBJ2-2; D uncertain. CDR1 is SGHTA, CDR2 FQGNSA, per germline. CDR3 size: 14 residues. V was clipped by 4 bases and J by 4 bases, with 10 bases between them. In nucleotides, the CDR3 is TGTGCCAGCAGCTCGAAGAGCCGCACCGGGGAGCTGTTTTTT. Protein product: CASSSKSRTGELFF.

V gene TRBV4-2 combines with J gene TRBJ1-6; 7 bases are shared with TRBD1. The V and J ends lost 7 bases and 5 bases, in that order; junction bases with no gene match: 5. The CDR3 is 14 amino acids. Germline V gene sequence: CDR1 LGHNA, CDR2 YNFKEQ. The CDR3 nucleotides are TGTGCCAGCAATCGGGGACAGAATAATTCACCCCTCCACTTT. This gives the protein CASNRGQNNSPLHF.

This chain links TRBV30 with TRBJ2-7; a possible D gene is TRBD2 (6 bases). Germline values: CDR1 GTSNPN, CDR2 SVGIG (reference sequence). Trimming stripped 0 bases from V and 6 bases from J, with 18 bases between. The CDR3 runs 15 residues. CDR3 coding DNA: TGTGCCTGGAGTGTACGTCTAGCGTTAACACTCGAGCAGTACTTC. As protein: CAWSVRLALTLEQYF.

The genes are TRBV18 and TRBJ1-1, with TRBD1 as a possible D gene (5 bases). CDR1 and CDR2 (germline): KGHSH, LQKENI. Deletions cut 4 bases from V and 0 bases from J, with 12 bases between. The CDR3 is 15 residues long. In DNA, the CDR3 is TGTGCCAGCTCACAAACTCAGGGTTTGAACACTGAAGCTTTCTTT. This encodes CASSQTQGLNTEAFF.

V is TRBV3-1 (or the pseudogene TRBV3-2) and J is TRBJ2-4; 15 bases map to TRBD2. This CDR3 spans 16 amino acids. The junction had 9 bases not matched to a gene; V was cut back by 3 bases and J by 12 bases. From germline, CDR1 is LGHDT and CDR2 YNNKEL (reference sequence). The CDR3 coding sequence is TGTGCCAGCAGCCATTACCCGGGACTAGCGGGAGGTACTCAGTACTTC. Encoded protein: CASSHYPGLAGGTQYF.

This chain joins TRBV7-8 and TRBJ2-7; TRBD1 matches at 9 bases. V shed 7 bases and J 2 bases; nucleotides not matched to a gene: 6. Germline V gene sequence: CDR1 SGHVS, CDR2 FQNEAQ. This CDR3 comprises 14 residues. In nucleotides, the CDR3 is TGTGCCAGCACCCGGACAGGGGAAGCCTACGAGCAGTACTTC. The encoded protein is CASTRTGEAYEQYF.